One and the same sample provided the 2 T cell receptor beta chains below, sequenced in a study of T cells in narcolepsy. Using immunoSEQ multiplex PCR, the repertoire was profiled, and TCRdb retains in-frame clones only, with some absent. The repertoire holds roughly 10,000 clones, with roughly three quarters as singletons. Material for sequencing was CD45RA- memory CD8+ T cells from PBMCs. Receptors originate from a human donor with narcolepsy.

The gene calls are TRBV20-1 and TRBJ2-5; D ambiguous. With 3 bases removed from V and 6 bases from J, the gap between germline ends came to 8 bases. The CDR3 spans 11 residues. The germline V gene encodes CDR1 DFQATT and CDR2 SNEGSKA (reference sequence). The CDR3 loop is CSASSGQTQYF. CDR3 in DNA: TGCAGTGCTAGTAGTGGCCAGACCCAGTACTTC.

The chain recombines TRBV5-1 with TRBJ2-5; D ambiguous. TRBJ2-7 explains the end of the DNA better; the J call may be wrong. The CDR3 contains 13 residues. In germline, CDR1 is SGHRS, CDR2 YFSETQ. CDR3 nucleotide sequence: TGCGCCAGCAGCTTGGGGGGTACTACCGAGCAGTACTTC. This codes for CASSLGGTTEQYF.